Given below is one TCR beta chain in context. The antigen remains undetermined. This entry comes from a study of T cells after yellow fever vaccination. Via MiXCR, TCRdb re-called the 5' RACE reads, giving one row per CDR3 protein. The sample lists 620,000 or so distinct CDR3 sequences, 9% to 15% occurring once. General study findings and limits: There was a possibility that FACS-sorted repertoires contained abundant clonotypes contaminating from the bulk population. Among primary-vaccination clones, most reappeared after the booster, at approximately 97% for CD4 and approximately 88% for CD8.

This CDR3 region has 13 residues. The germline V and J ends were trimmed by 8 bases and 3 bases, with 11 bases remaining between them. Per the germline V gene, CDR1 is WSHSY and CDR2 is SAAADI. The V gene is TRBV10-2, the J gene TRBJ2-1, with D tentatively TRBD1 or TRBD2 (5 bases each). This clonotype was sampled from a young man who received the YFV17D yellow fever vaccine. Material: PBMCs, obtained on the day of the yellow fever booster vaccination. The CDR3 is CASRDPSYNEQFF. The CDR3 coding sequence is TGCGCCAGCCGGGACCCAAGCTACAATGAGCAGTTCTTC.